Sequencing of this T cell receptor (beta chain) was carried out in a study of T cells expressing NK-cell markers. Germline loops: CDR1 SGHTA, CDR2 FQGNSA. This CDR3 spans 14 amino acids. The study's findings and limits: Several donors' CD3+CD56-NKG2C+ cells were dominated by the same clonotypes.

What made the TCR beta cDNA was 5'RACE template switching with UMIs. TCRdb re-called the 5' RACE reads; every CDR3 protein appears as one record, without DNA. The sample has 500,000 to 600,000 distinct CDR3 sequences. As regards this clonotype: Its target is unknown.

The TCR sequence derives from a young man in good health. V and J are TRBV7-2 and TRBJ2-5; with no DNA, the TCRdb D assignment of TRBD2 cannot be verified. Sequencing was carried out using blood T cells: a sorted CD56 or NKG2C T cell subset, CD4+ or CD8+ T cells, or bulk PBMC T cells (not recorded which). The CDR3 here is CASSPRGRQETQYF.